A selection of T cell receptor beta chains follows, all from one sample in a study of blood T cell repertoires in COVID-19. Repertoires were generated with immunoSEQ multiplex PCR, while TCRdb's copy carries only in-frame clones and drops some. Here the sample spans 270,000 or so clones, less than 85% being singletons. Material: peripheral blood. The receptors shown here come from a young woman with acute or convalescent COVID-19. Both conserved end residues are part of each CDR3. The D gene is left open where the match is weak. Not all rows give a size; the values are once, few, many and, for expanded clones, a class.

v_gene,j_gene,d_gene,abundance,CDR3aa,CDR3nt
TRBV7-2,TRBJ2-3,.,.,CASSLAGQGADTQYF,TGTGCCAGCAGCTTAGCGGGCCAAGGGGCAGATACGCAGTATTTT
TRBV6-9,TRBJ2-1,TRBD1,once,CASSYQGQVTSYNEQFF,TGTGCCAGCAGTTACCAAGGACAGGTCACCTCCTACAATGAGCAGTTCTTC
TRBV11-2,TRBJ2-1,.,.,CASSLAGSSYNEQFF,TGTGCCAGCAGCTTAGCGGGGAGCTCCTACAATGAGCAGTTCTTC
TRBV11-2,TRBJ1-1,TRBD1,.,CASSLVGQGVGNTEAFF,TGTGCCAGCAGCTTAGTTGGCCAGGGGGTTGGGAACACTGAAGCTTTCTTT
TRBV30,TRBJ1-1,TRBD1,.,CAWNRDSLNTEAFF,TGTGCCTGGAACCGGGACAGCCTGAACACTGAAGCTTTCTTT
TRBV28,TRBJ2-7,.,.,CASSPGGVYEQYF,TGTGCCAGCAGCCCCGGCGGGGTCTACGAGCAGTACTTC
TRBV19,TRBJ1-5,.,few,CASSQGKVEPQHF,TGTGCCAGTAGTCAGGGTAAGGTAGAGCCCCAGCATTTT
TRBV4-3,TRBJ2-3,.,.,CASSQEGRGGTDTQYF,TGCGCCAGCAGCCAAGAAGGGCGGGGCGGCACAGATACGCAGTATTTT
TRBV12-3/TRBV12-4,TRBJ2-3,.,once,CASREGGDTQYF,TGTGCCAGCAGGGAGGGGGGGGATACGCAGTATTTT
TRBV19,TRBJ1-2,TRBD1,.,CASTLQGAGYFTF,TGTGCCAGTACCCTGCAGGGGGCTGGATACTTCACCTTC
TRBV10-3,TRBJ1-1,.,.,CATRYATEAFF,TGTGCCACCCGCTACGCCACTGAAGCTTTCTTT
TRBV3-1/TRBV3-2,TRBJ1-1,.,.,CASSQAEAGWNTEAFF,TGTGCCAGCAGCCAAGCAGAGGCCGGGTGGAACACTGAAGCTTTCTTT
TRBV24-1,TRBJ2-3,.,.,CATRTGAAGGRGSSTDTQYF,TGTGCCACCAGGACAGGGGCAGCGGGAGGACGGGGTTCTAGCACAGATACGCAGTATTTT
TRBV29-1,TRBJ2-3,TRBD2,.,CSVGTSVTIRGTDTQYF,TGCAGCGTTGGGACTAGCGTTACAATTCGTGGCACAGATACGCAGTATTTT
TRBV28,TRBJ2-7,.,once,CASSFRTLYEQYF,TGTGCCAGCAGTTTTAGGACACTATACGAGCAGTACTTC
TRBV6-1,TRBJ2-3,TRBD2,.,CASSEALSSGRQTQYF,TGTGCCAGCAGTGAAGCTCTTAGTAGCGGGAGGCAGACGCAGTATTTT
TRBV6-6,TRBJ2-1,TRBD2,many,CASRLGTSGGNEQFF,TGTGCCAGCAGACTCGGGACTAGCGGTGGCAATGAGCAGTTCTTC
TRBV12-3/TRBV12-4,TRBJ2-7,TRBD2,.,CASSSGLAPEQYF,TGTGCCAGCAGTTCTGGACTAGCGCCCGAGCAGTACTTC
TRBV9,TRBJ1-1,.,.,CASSVVGGNTEAFF,TGTGCCAGCAGCGTAGTGGGGGGGAACACTGAAGCTTTCTTT
TRBV7-9,TRBJ2-7,TRBD1,.,CASSAFLGQGSYEQYF,TGTGCCAGCAGCGCCTTTTTGGGACAGGGGTCCTACGAGCAGTACTTC
TRBV29-1,TRBJ1-1,.,.,CSVGLHLDTEAFF,TGCAGCGTGGGACTGCACCTCGACACTGAAGCTTTCTTT
TRBV7-9,TRBJ2-5,TRBD2,.,CASSLRLAGVETQYF,TGTGCCAGCAGCCTTCGACTAGCGGGAGTTGAGACCCAGTACTTC
TRBV18,TRBJ1-5,TRBD1,few,CASSLQGGHYSNQPQHF,TGTGCCAGCTCCCTACAGGGGGGCCATTATAGCAATCAGCCCCAGCATTTT
TRBV7-2,TRBJ2-7,TRBD1,.,CASSLGGQALEQYF,TGTGCCAGCAGCTTAGGGGGACAGGCCTTGGAGCAGTACTTC
TRBV7-2,TRBJ1-6,TRBD1,.,CASSWRGPLNSPLHF,TGTGCCAGCAGCTGGAGGGGGCCGCTTAATTCACCCCTCCACTTT
TRBV10-1,TRBJ2-3,TRBD2,.,CASSAGLAETDTQYF,TGCGCCAGCAGTGCCGGACTAGCGGAGACAGATACGCAGTATTTT
TRBV19,TRBJ2-5,TRBD2,.,CASSTREGSGRPQETQYF,TGTGCCAGTAGTACCCGAGAGGGGAGCGGGAGACCTCAAGAGACCCAGTACTTC
TRBV2,TRBJ2-3,.,once,CASRDRTPDTQYF,TGTGCCAGCAGGGACAGAACCCCCGATACGCAGTATTTT
TRBV5-5,TRBJ2-7,TRBD1,.,CASSLGPGGYEQYF,TGTGCCAGCAGCTTGGGTCCAGGGGGATACGAGCAGTACTTC
TRBV19,TRBJ1-5,.,.,CASSIGPGVRQPQHF,TGTGCCAGTAGTATAGGACCGGGGGTAAGGCAGCCCCAGCATTTT
TRBV6-5,TRBJ1-2,.,.,CASSYSAGKGGYTF,TGTGCCAGCAGTTACTCGGCAGGGAAGGGTGGCTACACCTTC
TRBV29-1,TRBJ1-3,.,.,CSVQRGKNQLLGNTIYF,TGCAGCGTTCAAAGGGGAAAAAACCAGCTCTTGGGAAACACCATATATTTT
TRBV6-4,TRBJ1-2,TRBD1,.,CASRKDRGPYGYTF,TGTGCCAGCAGGAAAGACAGGGGGCCCTATGGCTACACCTTC
TRBV7-2,TRBJ1-2,TRBD1,.,CASSQRTGANYGYTF,TGTGCCAGCAGCCAGCGGACAGGAGCAAACTATGGCTACACCTTC
TRBV7-3,TRBJ1-1,.,.,CASSLTSYTEAFF,TGTGCCAGCAGCTTAACGTCCTACACTGAAGCTTTCTTT
TRBV28,TRBJ1-2,.,.,CASRVPGDYGYTF,TGTGCCAGCAGAGTCCCGGGGGACTATGGCTACACCTTC
TRBV5-5,TRBJ2-3,.,.,CASSLVQGGQNTQYF,TGTGCCAGCAGCTTGGTTCAGGGGGGACAGAATACGCAGTATTTT